The text below deals with one T cell receptor beta chain. Trimming pared 2 bases from V and 7 bases from J, leaving 18 bases between. Germline CDR1 is SEHNR and CDR2 is FQNEAQ (reference sequence). The CDR3 spans 16 residues. TCRdb keeps only in-frame clones here, not all; method: immunoSEQ multiplex PCR. The data contain several thousand clones, around four fifths of them singletons. The data originate from a study of PD-1 blockade in classical Hodgkin lymphoma. Relapse after autologous stem cell transplantation occurred in every patient, and brentuximab vedotin exposure varied. Thawed PBMCs were the source of CD4+ T cells, purified by magnetic negative selection.

This sequence joins TRBV7-9 and TRBJ2-1; the D gene is possibly TRBD2 (5 bases). The TCR comes from a human donor with classical Hodgkin lymphoma. The sample in question was CD4+ T cells from blood, obtained at baseline. CDR3 in amino acids: CASSLWAAWRLNEQFF. CDR3 DNA: TGTGCCAGCAGCTTATGGGCAGCTTGGAGGTTGAATGAGCAGTTCTTC.